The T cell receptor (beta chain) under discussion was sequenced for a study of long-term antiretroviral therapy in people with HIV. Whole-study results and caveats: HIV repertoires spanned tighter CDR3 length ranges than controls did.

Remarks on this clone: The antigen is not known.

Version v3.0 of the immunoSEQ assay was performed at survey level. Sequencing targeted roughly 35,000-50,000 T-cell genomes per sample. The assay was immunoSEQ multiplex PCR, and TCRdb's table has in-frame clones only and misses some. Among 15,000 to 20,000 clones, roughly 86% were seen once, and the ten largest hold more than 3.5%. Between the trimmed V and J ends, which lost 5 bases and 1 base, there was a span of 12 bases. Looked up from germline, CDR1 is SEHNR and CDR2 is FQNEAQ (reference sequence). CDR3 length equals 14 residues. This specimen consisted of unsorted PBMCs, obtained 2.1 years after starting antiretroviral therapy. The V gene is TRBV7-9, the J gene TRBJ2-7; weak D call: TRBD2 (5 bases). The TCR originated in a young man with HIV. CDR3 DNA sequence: TGTGCCAGCAGCCTATCTAGCCAGTCCTACGAGCAGTACTTC. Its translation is CASSLSSQSYEQYF.